This paragraph covers one T cell receptor (beta chain) sequence. In this sample, this clone turned up once. It has no known antigen specificity. No base-level quality is on record; no much larger clone is a single base apart. Libraries were built with the immunoSEQ multiplex PCR assay. A mixture of 60 forward primers for TCR Vbeta segments and 13 reverse primers for TCR Jbeta segments was used in the multiplex PCR. A multiplex PCR assay on genomic DNA amplified the CDR3 region of rearranged TCR beta genes. On the Illumina HiSeq System, the amplified TCR beta libraries were sequenced as 87-base-pair reads. The study's processing was this. A later analysis tallied 80 million to 95 million unique TCR beta chains across the 666 repertoires, and approximately 9.9 million of those chains were shared by two or more donors. To remove PCR and sequencing errors, raw reads were error-corrected and collapsed into unique sequences using a nearest-neighbor algorithm that merged closely related sequences. V, D and J gene segments were assigned by aligning CDR3 sequences to IMGT reference sequences. Each retained sequence needed at least a six-nucleotide match to both a V gene segment and a J gene segment. Rearrangements were called productive when the CDR3 lacked stop codons and stayed in frame with V and J; all others were non-productive. Following IMGT convention, CDR3 was defined as the stretch from the second conserved V-encoded cysteine to the conserved J-encoded phenylalanine. In an earlier analysis of just under 600 of the donors, sequences lacking an unambiguous match to a single V gene segment were excluded. In an earlier analysis of approximately 500 of the donors, a V segment was called functional when productive rearrangements were above 56.7%, and segregating when the standard deviation between donors exceeded 5%. A statistical classification framework was developed to diagnose cytomegalovirus status using the catalog of TCR beta chain sequences. V and J gene assignment, in a later analysis, came from comparing TCR nucleotide sequences with IMGT/GENE-DB human TR gene sequences. In a later analysis, CDR3 sequences and most-parsimonious VDJ recombination scenarios were assigned using the TCRdist pipeline. In a later analysis, every TCR beta chain was defined by the combination of its CDR3 amino acid sequence and its V-gene family, and reads without a unique V-gene family were dropped. A later analysis removed 550 to 650 highly shared, low-generation-probability nucleotide sequences to deal with suspected cross-contamination and a sequencing artifact. A later analysis calculated a clonal expansion index for each public chain from normalized within-repertoire ranks of inferred template counts. In a later analysis, generation probabilities were computed using a VDJ recombination model fitted to out-of-frame rearrangements, and the results were checked against IGoR. In a later analysis, hypergeometric tests were used to score TCR-TCR, TCR-HLA and TCR-CMV co-occurrence, with a repertoire-size bias correction applied to TCR pairs. To estimate false discovery rates, a later analysis permuted the HLA or CMV assignments 20 times. In a later analysis, co-occurring TCRs were grouped using DBSCAN, and TCRdist sequence similarity was added for clustering within HLA-allele-positive subsets. For co-occurrence clustering, repertoires with fewer than 30,000 or more than 120,000 public chains were excluded, along with five repertoires with anomalous nucleotide sharing. TCRdb retrieved this table from immuneACCESS and kept in-frame rearrangements only. Not all clones are present; in checked studies, unresolved V genes account for under half, and no reason is known for the remainder. That table supplies the V and J calls and clone size; D and trimming were determined from the DNA. This sample holds under 200,000 clones; around three quarters were observed only once. More than 5.5% of the sample belongs to the ten largest clones.

This specimen comes from a study of cytomegalovirus exposure and HLA in healthy donors (dated by TCRdb to about 2017). About the full investigation: In an earlier analysis of 587 of the donors, 250 to 350 Gb of sequence data and 117 million unique TCR beta sequences from roughly 190 million T cells were reported. To predict cytomegalovirus infection status, the study brought together high-throughput TCR immunosequencing, statistical association of individual TCRs with disease status, and machine learning. Among around 400 genotyped donors of the cohort, an average of approximately 240,000 unique TCR beta nucleotide sequences were sequenced per donor, around 20% of them non-productive. In the later analysis, no new phenotypic data were used to find candidate immune exposures; instead, reliance was placed on TCR beta sequences and their occurrence across donors. In an earlier analysis of roughly 600 of the donors, high-throughput TCR beta sequencing was used to judge whether each TCR beta V gene segment behaved as functional or pseudogenic. Class I and class II HLA loci were covered by the typing at four-digit resolution. In addition to the first cohort of roughly 670 subjects, a separate validation cohort of under 150 different subjects was used. The study aimed to test whether signatures of past pathogen exposure could be identified by cataloging public T cell receptors. Several DR-DQ haplotypes were treated as single units for association and clustering because of strong linkage in the cohort. Every discovery cohort repertoire had been produced on one sequencing platform. A later analysis re-examined previously published TCR beta repertoires from 500 to 700 donors and added high-resolution HLA genotyping to investigate patterns of TCR occurrence. Typing coverage varied by locus: roughly 620-640 donors for A, B, C, DRB1 and DQB1; roughly 560 for DQA1; approximately 570 for DPA1; roughly 450 for DPB1. Of the roughly 400 genotyped donors, about 84% fell in the genetic ancestry cluster associated with self-reported Caucasian donors. Donor age, sex, ethnicity and CMV serostatus were compiled together with the repertoire data. Approximately 330 gigabases of sequencing data and around 90 million unique TCR sequences made up an early release that covered 640 HLA-typed donors. Genome-wide SNP genotypes for about three fifths of the 666 donors were used in a later genetic analysis, which treated that subset as a discovery cohort. The study used immunosequencing to profile the T cell repertoires of approximately 690 subjects and linked those repertoires to cytomegalovirus serostatus.

The cohort was made up of 666 healthy bone marrow donors. All cohort members were sampled while nominally healthy, although unrecorded immune exposures were likely present. The donor tested CMV seronegative, placing the donor among the 352 seronegative members of the cohort. Each donor provided a peripheral blood sample, and peripheral blood mononuclear cells were used for TCR beta sequencing. Genomic DNA was extracted from the blood cell samples with the Qiagen DNeasy Blood Extraction Kit. Broad study findings and their caveats: A few of the identified cytomegalovirus-associated TCR beta chains were confirmed in vitro to be specific for cytomegalovirus antigens. The classifier was reported to diagnose cytomegalovirus status with high specificity and sensitivity in both the original cohort and the validation cohort. In an earlier analysis of fewer than 750 of the donors, most TCR beta V segments were observed in productive rearrangements about 87% or about 30% of the time, broadly matching IMGT annotations. According to a later analysis, TCR association rates differed among HLA loci, with DRB1 alleles showing the most associated TCRs and HLA-C alleles showing the fewest. A cluster of highly shared sequence variants was judged likely to represent a technical artifact of the sequencing pipeline. A further reported finding was that TCR beta sequences accurately predicted the HLA-A and HLA-B alleles for most subjects in the first cohort. CMV serostatus was the only immune exposure information available for the cohort. Correlated functional status among segregating V segments might be attributable to linkage disequilibrium, but an unknown experimental factor could not be ruled out. Presence/absence analyses assumed roughly uniform sequencing depth across donors, an assumption that may not hold. This cohort had only TCR beta chains sequenced, and the lack of alpha or paired-chain data limited which features could be detected. Some IMGT-functional V segments, including TRBV6-2 and TRBV6-3, could not be distinguished by the 87-base-pair reads and were therefore excluded. Because HLA typing was missing for some donors at each locus, association tests included only the typed subset. Assigning TCR associations to individual alleles was difficult when HLA alleles, especially DR and DQ, strongly co-occurred. According to a later analysis, most CMV-associated TCR beta chains appeared to be HLA-restricted, and the HLA associations seemed to be driven largely by CMV exposure. In a later analysis, around 17,000 TCR beta sequences were associated with specific HLA alleles at a false discovery rate of 0.05. Compared with the approximately 700-donor mean, donors in an Asian-associated ancestry cluster had fewer N-insertions in productive TCRs, according to a later genetic analysis. An association between a missense DCLRE1C variant and V-gene and J-gene trimming of TCR beta chains was found in a later genetic analysis and replicated in an independent cohort. Some 16 rarely observed V segments, including chromosome 9 orphons, were excluded from the earlier analysis of a few hundred of the donors because counts were too low. A later analysis found that HLA-associated TCR beta chains were more clonally expanded and had lower generation probabilities than equally common non-associated chains. Most TCR sequences were observed very rarely across donors, whereas some public TCRs were present in many individuals. The authors suggested that the approach could potentially be generalized to other disease states and immunological phenotypes. The study gave a list of around 170 TCR beta chains associated with cytomegalovirus. A later analysis reported that several top co-occurrence clusters appeared linked to parvovirus B19, influenza, CMV and Epstein-Barr virus.

Looking up the germline V gene yields CDR1 LGHNA and CDR2 YSLEER. From its cysteine to its phenylalanine, the CDR3 spans 15 amino acids. Only the CDR3 part of the read is kept: 45 bases, read in frame from the first base. V and J lose 1 base and 3 bases, and a span of 12 bases separates them. This clonotype was obtained from a man aged 35 to 55 in good health and CMV-seronegative. Recombination linked TRBV4-3 to TRBJ1-2, and the D gene may be TRBD1, 5 bases matching. The sample taken for sequencing was PBMCs. The DNA is TGCGCCAGCAGCCAAGCAGGCGGGGCTCACTATGGCTACACCTTC. Its amino acids are CASSQAGGAHYGYTF.